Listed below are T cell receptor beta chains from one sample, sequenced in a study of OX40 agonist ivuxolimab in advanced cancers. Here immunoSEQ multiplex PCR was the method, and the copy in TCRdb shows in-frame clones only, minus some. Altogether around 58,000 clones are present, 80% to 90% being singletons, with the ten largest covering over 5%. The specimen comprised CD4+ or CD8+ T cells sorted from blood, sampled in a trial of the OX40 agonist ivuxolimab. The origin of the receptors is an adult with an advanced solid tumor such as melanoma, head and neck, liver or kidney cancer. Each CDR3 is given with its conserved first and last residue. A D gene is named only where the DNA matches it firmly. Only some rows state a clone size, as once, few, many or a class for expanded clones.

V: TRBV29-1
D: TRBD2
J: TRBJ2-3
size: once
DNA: TGCAGCGTTGAAAGGACTAGCGGGGGGAGCACAGATACGCAGTATTTT
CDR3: CSVERTSGGSTDTQYF

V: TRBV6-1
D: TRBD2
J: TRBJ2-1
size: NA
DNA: TGTGCCAGCAGTGAACGACTAGCGGGGGAGCAGTTCTTC
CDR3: CASSERLAGEQFF

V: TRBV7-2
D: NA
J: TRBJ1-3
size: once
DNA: TGTGCCAGCAGCTTAGTGTGGGGCTCTGGAAACACCATATATTTT
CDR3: CASSLVWGSGNTIYF

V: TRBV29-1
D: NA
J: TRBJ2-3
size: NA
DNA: TGCAGCGTTGAATGGCCTAGCGGCACAGATACGCAGTATTTT
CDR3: CSVEWPSGTDTQYF

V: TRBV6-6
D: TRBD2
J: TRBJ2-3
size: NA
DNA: TGTGTCAGCAGTTACACTGGGGGGGGCACAGATACGCAGTATTTT
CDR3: CVSSYTGGGTDTQYF

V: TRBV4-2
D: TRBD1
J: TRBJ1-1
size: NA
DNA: TGTGCCAGCAGCCAGACAGGGGCGGACACTGAAGCTTTCTTT
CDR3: CASSQTGADTEAFF

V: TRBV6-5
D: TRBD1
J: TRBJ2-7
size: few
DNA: TGTGCCAGCAGGAAGACAGGGACCGAGCAGTACTTC
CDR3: CASRKTGTEQYF

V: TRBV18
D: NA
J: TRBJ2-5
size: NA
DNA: TGTGCCAGCTCACCACCAGTTAGGAAGTACCAAGAGACCCAGTACTTC
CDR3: CASSPPVRKYQETQYF

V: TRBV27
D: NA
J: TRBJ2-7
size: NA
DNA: TGTGCCAGCAGCCGGGGTAGCTCCTACGAGCAGTACTTC
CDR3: CASSRGSSYEQYF

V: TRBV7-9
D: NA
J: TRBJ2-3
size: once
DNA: TGTGCCAGCAGCTGGGGTCAGGGTCCACTTAGTCAGTCGCAGTATTTT
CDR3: CASSWGQGPLSQSQYF

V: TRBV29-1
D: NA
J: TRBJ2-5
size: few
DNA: TGCAGCGCACAAAAGGGGACTCAAGAGACCCAGTACTTC
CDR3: CSAQKGTQETQYF

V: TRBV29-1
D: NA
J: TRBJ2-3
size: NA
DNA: TGCAGCTTTACCAGGTACACAGATACGCAGTATTTT
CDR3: CSFTRYTDTQYF

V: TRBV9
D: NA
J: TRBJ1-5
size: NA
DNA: TGTGCCAGCAGCGTAGACGGGGCTCAGGGTCAGCCCCAGCATTTT
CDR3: CASSVDGAQGQPQHF

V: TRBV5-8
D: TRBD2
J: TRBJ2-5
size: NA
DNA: TGTGCCAGCAGCTTGGGCCTCCGGGAGGAAGAGACCCAGTACTTC
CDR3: CASSLGLREEETQYF

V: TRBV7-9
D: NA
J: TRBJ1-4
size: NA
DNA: TGTGCCAGCAGCCCCCCCGACTTTAATGAAAAACTGTTTTTT
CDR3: CASSPPDFNEKLFF

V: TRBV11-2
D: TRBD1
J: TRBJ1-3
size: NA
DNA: TGTGCCAGCAGCCTCGACAGGGAACAGGGGGCGATCTCTGGAAACACCATATATTTT
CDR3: CASSLDREQGAISGNTIYF

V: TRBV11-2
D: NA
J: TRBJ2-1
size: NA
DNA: TGTGCCAGCAGCTTAGCCCGGCAGGGGCATGGGAATGAGCAGTTCTTC
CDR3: CASSLARQGHGNEQFF

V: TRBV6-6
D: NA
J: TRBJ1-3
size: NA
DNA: TGTGCCAGCAGTTACTCGGGTGGAAACACCATATATTTT
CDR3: CASSYSGGNTIYF

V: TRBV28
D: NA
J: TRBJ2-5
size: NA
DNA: TGTGCCAGCAGTTTAGGGGGTTCCCAAGAGACCCAGTACTTC
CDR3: CASSLGGSQETQYF

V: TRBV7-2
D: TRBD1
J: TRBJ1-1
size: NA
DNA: TGTGCCAGCAGCTTTAGACAGGGGGCCACTGAAGCTTTCTTT
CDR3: CASSFRQGATEAFF

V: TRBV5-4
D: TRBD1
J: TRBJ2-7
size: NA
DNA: TGTGCCAGCAGCCGCCCCGACAGGGGAAAGTTGAGCGAGCAGTACTTC
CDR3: CASSRPDRGKLSEQYF

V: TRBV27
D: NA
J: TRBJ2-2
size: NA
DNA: TGTGCCAGCAGTTTATCGCGCCCCGGGGAGCTGTTTTTT
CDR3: CASSLSRPGELFF